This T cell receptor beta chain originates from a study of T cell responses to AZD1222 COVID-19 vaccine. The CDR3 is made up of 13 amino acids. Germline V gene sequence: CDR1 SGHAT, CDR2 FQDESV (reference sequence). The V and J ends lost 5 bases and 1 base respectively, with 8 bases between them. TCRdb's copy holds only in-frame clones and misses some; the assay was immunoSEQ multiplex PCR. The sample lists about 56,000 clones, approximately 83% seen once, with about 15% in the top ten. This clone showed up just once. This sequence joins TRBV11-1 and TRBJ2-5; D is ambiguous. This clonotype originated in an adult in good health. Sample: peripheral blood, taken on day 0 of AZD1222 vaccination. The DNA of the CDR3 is TGTGCCAGCAGCCACCGGTCCCAAGAGACCCAGTACTTC. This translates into CASSHRSQETQYF.